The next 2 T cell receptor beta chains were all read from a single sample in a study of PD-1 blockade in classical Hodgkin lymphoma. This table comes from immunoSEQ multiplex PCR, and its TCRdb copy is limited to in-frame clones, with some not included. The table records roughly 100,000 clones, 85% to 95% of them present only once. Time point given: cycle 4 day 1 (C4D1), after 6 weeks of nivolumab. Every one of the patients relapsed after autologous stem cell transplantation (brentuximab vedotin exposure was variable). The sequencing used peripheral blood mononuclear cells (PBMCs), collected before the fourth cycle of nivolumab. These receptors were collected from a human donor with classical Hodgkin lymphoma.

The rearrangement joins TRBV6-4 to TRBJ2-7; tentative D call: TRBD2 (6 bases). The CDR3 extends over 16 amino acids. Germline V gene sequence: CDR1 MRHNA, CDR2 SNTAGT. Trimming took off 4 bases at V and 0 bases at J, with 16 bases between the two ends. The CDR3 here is CASSATWRAASYEQYF. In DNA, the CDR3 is TGTGCCAGCAGTGCCACCTGGAGGGCAGCCTCCTACGAGCAGTACTTC.

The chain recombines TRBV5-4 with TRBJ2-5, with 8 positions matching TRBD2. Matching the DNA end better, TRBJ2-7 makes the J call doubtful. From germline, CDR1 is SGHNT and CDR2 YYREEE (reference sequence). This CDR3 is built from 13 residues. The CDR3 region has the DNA TGTGCCAGCAGCTCAGCGGGAGTCGACGAGCAGTACTTC. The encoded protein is CASSSAGVDEQYF.